The 27 T cell receptor beta chains below all came from one sample that was sequenced in a study of T cell responses to AZD1222 COVID-19 vaccine. This table comes from immunoSEQ multiplex PCR, and its TCRdb copy is limited to in-frame clones, with some not included. The sample lists some 130,000 clones; over 90% were seen once. This material consisted of peripheral blood, taken on day 0 of AZD1222 vaccination. The receptors stem from an adult in good health.

V gene TRBV6-5 combines with J gene TRBJ2-1, with 9 nucleotides matching TRBD2. Losses at the gene ends were 6 bases for V and 10 bases for J; bases not matched to a gene: 10. Germline values: CDR1 MNHEY, CDR2 SVGAGI. The CDR3 loop spans 14 amino acids. The CDR3 sequence: CASSTLSGSLEQFF. The CDR3 bases are TGTGCCAGCAGCACCCTTAGCGGGAGTTTGGAGCAGTTCTTC.

This clone was seen a single time. J is TRBJ2-7 and V is TRBV5-5; D is unresolved. CDR1 is SGHKS and CDR2 is YYEKEE in the germline V gene (reference sequence). The CDR3 length is 14 residues. V lost 0 bases to trimming and J lost 4 bases, with 11 bases between them. The CDR3 DNA is TGTGCCAGCAGCTTGGTAGCAGGTGAATACGAGCAGTACTTC. Its protein is CASSLVAGEYEQYF. Filled out from reference TRBV5-5 and TRBJ2-7, the complete variable domain reads DAGVTQSPTHLIKTRGQQVTLRCSPISGHKSVSWYQQVLGQGPQFIFQYYEKEERGRGNFPDRFSARQFPNYSSELNVNALLLGDSALYLCASSLVAGEYEQYFGPGTRLTVT.

The rearrangement uses TRBV5-8 and TRBJ2-1; a possible D gene is TRBD2 (5 bases). V lost 2 bases, J lost 7 bases, and 10 bases lay in between. Germline loops: CDR1 SGHTS, CDR2 YDEGEE. The CDR3 is 13 residues long. The CDR3 DNA reads TGTGCCAGCAGCTTTGGACCGGGGAATGAGCAGTTCTTC. Encoded protein: CASSFGPGNEQFF.

The V and J genes are TRBV2 and TRBJ1-4; the D gene is possibly TRBD1 (5 bases). With 4 bases removed from V and 8 bases from J, the gap between germline ends came to 14 bases. This CDR3 is built from 14 residues. CDR1 and CDR2 from the germline V gene are SNHLY and FYNNEI. The CDR3 sequence: CASSVWGVSEKLFF. In DNA, the CDR3 is TGTGCCAGCAGTGTCTGGGGGGTGAGCGAAAAACTGTTTTTT.

In this sample, this clone turned up once. This chain connects TRBV27 to TRBJ2-4; 12 positions match TRBD1. This CDR3 region has 15 residues. The germline V gene has CDR1 MNHEY and CDR2 SMNVEV (reference sequence). J lost 6 bases, V lost 5 bases, and 5 bases had no gene match. Here the CDR3 reads CASSPGTGGGNIQYF. CDR3 bases: TGTGCCAGCAGTCCGGGGACAGGGGGCGGAAACATTCAGTACTTC.

This clone has just a few counts. J is TRBJ2-4 and V is TRBV9; 7 nucleotides align to TRBD2. The CDR3 has 16 residues. Per the germline V gene, CDR1 is SGDLS and CDR2 is YYNGEE. With 1 base clipped from V and 3 bases from J, the junction kept 7 bases outside the gene matches. In DNA, the CDR3 is TGTGCCAGCAGCGTATCAGGGAGGGCCGGCAAAAACATTCAGTACTTC. This gives the protein CASSVSGRAGKNIQYF.

V usage is TRBV10-1 and J usage is TRBJ1-5; 8 nucleotides agree with TRBD1. Germline values: CDR1 WNHNN, CDR2 SYGVQD (reference sequence). V shed 8 bases and J 4 bases; nucleotides not matched to a gene: 7. There are 14 residues in the CDR3. In DNA form, the CDR3 reads TGCGCCAGCCCTGAGACAGGGGTAAATCAGCCCCAGCATTTT. Translated: CASPETGVNQPQHF.

The V and J genes are TRBV7-8 and TRBJ2-3, with 13 bases that match TRBD2. Per the germline V gene, CDR1 is SGHVS and CDR2 is FQNEAQ. The V gene end was trimmed by 4 bases and the J gene end by 5 bases; junction bases not matched to a gene: 9. This CDR3 has 17 amino acids. The CDR3 region is CASSSRLAGGRGDTQYF. CDR3 in DNA: TGTGCCAGCAGCTCCCGACTAGCGGGAGGCCGGGGAGATACGCAGTATTTT.

For the CDR3, the DNA is TGTGCCTGGAGTGAGACAGGTCCTCGGGACGAGCAGTACTTC. It is translated as CAWSETGPRDEQYF. The chain couples TRBV30 to TRBJ2-7; tentatively, D is TRBD1 (6 bases). The length of the CDR3 is 14 residues. Germline loops: CDR1 GTSNPN, CDR2 SVGIG (reference sequence). Trimming pared 1 base from V and 5 bases from J, leaving 15 bases between.

The chain combines TRBV30 with TRBJ2-7; D is possibly TRBD1 or TRBD2 (5 bases each). Germline-derived CDR1 and CDR2 are GTSNPN and SVGIG (reference sequence). V lost 2 bases to trimming and J lost 5 bases, with 22 bases between them. CDR3 size: 16 residues. As DNA, the CDR3 is TGTGCCTGGAGTCCAGGGCGGGCTAGCTGGTTGGACGAGCAGTACTTC. It codes for CAWSPGRASWLDEQYF.

This chain links TRBV6-6 with TRBJ2-3; D may be TRBD1 (5 bases). This CDR3 is built from 17 residues. The V and J ends lost 5 bases and 4 bases respectively, with 22 bases between them. Germline-derived CDR1 and CDR2 are MNHNY and SVGAGI (reference sequence). CDR3 bases: TGTGCCAGCAGTCGAAGATCGTCAGGGCAAATTGCAGATACGCAGTATTTT. This sequence encodes CASSRRSSGQIADTQYF.

CDR3 DNA: TGTGCCAGTAGTCCTGCGGGAGGGTCCTACAATGAGCAGTTCTTC. Its translation is CASSPAGGSYNEQFF. V usage is TRBV19 and J usage is TRBJ2-1, with 9 bases aligning to TRBD2. CDR1 is LNHDA and CDR2 is SQIVND in the germline V gene (reference sequence). There are 15 residues in the CDR3. Trimming removed 5 bases from V and 1 base from J; junction bases left unmatched: 3. Filled out from reference TRBV19 and TRBJ2-1, the complete variable domain reads DGGITQSPKYLFRKEGQNVTLSCEQNLNHDAMYWYRQDPGQGLRLIYYSQIVNDFQKGDIAEGYSVSREKKESFPLTVTSAQKNPTAFYLCASSPAGGSYNEQFFGPGTRLTVL.

The CDR3 DNA is TGTGCCAGCAGACCCACTAGCGGGGGTTTTTACGAGCAGTACTTC. Protein product: CASRPTSGGFYEQYF. J is TRBJ2-7 and V is TRBV11-2; 11 nucleotides match TRBD2. The CDR3 totals 15 residues. The V segment lost 6 bases and the J segment 4 bases; nucleotides outside the gene matches: 8. CDR1 and CDR2 (germline): SGHAT, FQNNGV.

The rearrangement uses TRBV4-1 and TRBJ2-1, with D maybe TRBD1 (6 bases). There are 15 residues in the CDR3. CDR1 and CDR2 from the germline V gene are MGHRA and YSYEKL. V was cut by 1 base and J by 3 bases, with 10 bases left in between. The CDR3 loop is CASSQGDKLYNEQFF. The CDR3 DNA follows: TGCGCCAGCAGCCAAGGGGACAAACTCTACAATGAGCAGTTCTTC.

The rearrangement joins TRBV24-1 to TRBJ2-6, with 7 bases lining up with TRBD1. CDR1 KGHDR and CDR2 SFDVKD come from the germline V gene. CDR3 length: 16 amino acids. V lost 4 bases to trimming and J lost 2 bases; unmatched junction nucleotides: 4. CDR3: CATSDSGQAGANVLTF. CDR3 DNA sequence: TGTGCCACCAGTGACTCCGGACAGGCTGGGGCCAACGTCCTGACTTTC.

The chain links TRBV5-1 to TRBJ1-6; 9 bases are a match to TRBD1. The germline gives CDR1 SGHRS, CDR2 YFSETQ. With V trimmed by 4 bases and J by 9 bases, 5 bases remained unmatched. The CDR3 covers 14 residues. The DNA for the CDR3 is TGCGCCAGCAGCCCGGGACAGGGAGGTTCACCCCTCCACTTT. Its translation: CASSPGQGGSPLHF.

The chain uses TRBV28 and TRBJ1-1; 7 bases align to TRBD1. The V and J ends lost 6 bases and 3 bases, in that order; junction bases with no gene match: 7. This CDR3 contains 14 residues. In germline, CDR1 is MDHEN, CDR2 SYDVKM. The chain's CDR3 is CASSPGGPDTEAFF. The CDR3 coding sequence is TGTGCCAGCAGCCCAGGGGGACCGGACACTGAAGCTTTCTTT.

CDR3: CASESGVNYGYTF. The CDR3 nucleotides are TGTGCCAGCGAAAGCGGGGTAAACTATGGCTACACCTTC. V is TRBV6-5 and J is TRBJ1-2; D unresolved. Germline V gene lookup returns CDR1 MNHEY and CDR2 SVGAGI. The CDR3 extends over 13 amino acids. V lost 8 bases and J 2 bases, leaving 12 bases between the germline ends.

V gene TRBV29-1 combines with J gene TRBJ1-1; D ambiguous. Germline CDR1 is SQVTM and CDR2 is ANQGSEA. V was pared by 2 bases and J by 1 base, with 8 bases between. CDR3 size: 13 residues. This chain's CDR3 is CSVERPENTEAFF. For the CDR3, the DNA is TGCAGCGTTGAAAGGCCAGAGAACACTGAAGCTTTCTTT.

The genes are TRBV7-2 and TRBJ1-2, with 7 positions matching TRBD1. The CDR3 runs to 13 residues. V was pared by 6 bases and J by 3 bases, with 4 bases of the junction left unmatched. The germline CDR1 and CDR2 sequences are SGHTA and FQGNSA. The CDR3 coding sequence is TGTGCCAGCAGACCTACAGGGGACTATGGCTACACCTTC. It translates to CASRPTGDYGYTF.

This rearrangement joins TRBV10-3 to TRBJ2-2; TRBD1 or TRBD2 may be the D gene (6 bases each). Between the trimmed V and J ends, which lost 3 bases and 4 bases, there was a span of 18 bases. The CDR3 totals 17 residues. CDR1 is ENHRY and CDR2 is SYGVKD in the germline V gene. CDR3 amino acids: CAISDSRGQISTGELFF. The CDR3 coding sequence is TGTGCCATCAGTGATTCCCGGGGGCAGATCTCCACCGGGGAGCTGTTTTTT.

The rearrangement uses TRBV13 and TRBJ2-5; TRBD1 matches 10 bases. Trimming cost V 5 bases and J 1 base; bases outside gene matches: 7. CDR1 is PRHDT and CDR2 is FYEKMQ in the germline V gene (reference sequence). CDR3 length: 16 amino acids. The CDR3 region is CASSHGTGDFQETQYF. In DNA form, the CDR3 reads TGTGCCAGCAGCCACGGGACAGGGGATTTCCAAGAGACCCAGTACTTC. Looking up the rest from reference TRBV13 and TRBJ2-5 gives the full variable domain: AAGVIQSPRHLIKEKRETATLKCYPIPRHDTVYWYQQGPGQDPQFLISFYEKMQSDKGSIPDRFSAQQFSDYHSELNMSSLELGDSALYFCASSHGTGDFQETQYFGPGTRLLVL.

This chain links TRBV28 with TRBJ1-5; D gene ambiguous. CDR3 length: 16 residues. In germline, CDR1 is MDHEN, CDR2 SYDVKM. V was pared by 3 bases and J by 7 bases, with 19 bases between. This chain's CDR3 is CASSFALMGADQPQHF. DNA of the CDR3: TGTGCCAGCAGTTTCGCCCTGATGGGAGCGGACCAGCCCCAGCATTTT. The full variable domain, with the rest looked up from reference TRBV28 and TRBJ1-5, is DVKVTQSSRYLVKRTGEKVFLECVQDMDHENMFWYRQDPGLGLRLIYFSYDVKMKEKGDIPEGYSVSREKKERFSLILESASTNQTSMYLCASSFALMGADQPQHFGDGTRLSIL.

V and J are TRBV18 and TRBJ1-1; D is unresolved. The CDR3 covers 15 residues. CDR1 and CDR2 (germline): KGHSH, LQKENI. The V and J ends lost 4 bases and 4 bases respectively, with 16 bases between them. The CDR3 DNA reads as TGTGCCAGCTCACTATCTCCTATTCGGATCACTGAAGCTTTCTTT. Translation gives CASSLSPIRITEAFF.

This chain uses TRBV4-2 with TRBJ2-7; TRBD1 aligns across 11 bases. CDR1 is LGHNA, CDR2 YNFKEQ, per germline. This CDR3 is built from 14 residues. V lost 4 bases and J lost 2; bases outside the gene matches: 1. CDR3 bases: TGTGCCAGCAGCCCGGGACAGGGGGCCTACGAGCAGTACTTC. It codes for CASSPGQGAYEQYF.

The chain combines TRBV19 with TRBJ1-1, with D possibly matching TRBD1 (6 bases). Germline CDR1 LNHDA, CDR2 SQIVND (reference sequence). The CDR3 has 14 amino acids. The germline V and J ends were trimmed by 1 base and 4 bases, with 10 bases remaining between them. The DNA of the CDR3 is TGTGCCAGTAGTATAGGAGAGGGGGGCACTGAAGCTTTCTTT. It encodes CASSIGEGGTEAFF.

V usage is TRBV27 and J usage is TRBJ2-7; 13 positions match TRBD2. CDR3 length: 17 amino acids. Trimming at V came to 4 bases and at J to 7 bases, leaving 13 bases not matched to a gene. Germline V gene lookup returns CDR1 MNHEY and CDR2 SMNVEV (reference sequence). The CDR3 region is CASSSLNPGLAGKEQYF. Written as DNA, the CDR3 is TGTGCCAGCAGTTCTCTCAATCCGGGACTAGCGGGAAAAGAGCAGTACTTC.